This T cell receptor beta chain comes out of a study of shared clonotypes between healthy human individuals. Assay: immunoSEQ multiplex PCR; the TCRdb copy retains only in-frame clones and omits some. This table holds about 520,000 clones, over 70% found once. This clonotype was sampled from a woman aged 40-49 years in good health. Some clones in this sample may be carry-over from other donors' samples. The sequenced sample consisted of PBMCs.

DNA of the CDR3: TGTGCCAGCAGCCCAGTGGCCACCGGGGAGCTGTTTTTT. It encodes CASSPVATGELFF. This sequence joins TRBV7-8 and TRBJ2-2; no firm D call. The length of the CDR3 is 13 residues. V gave up 5 bases and J gave up 4 bases, with 8 bases separating them. Germline V gene lookup returns CDR1 SGHVS and CDR2 FQNEAQ.